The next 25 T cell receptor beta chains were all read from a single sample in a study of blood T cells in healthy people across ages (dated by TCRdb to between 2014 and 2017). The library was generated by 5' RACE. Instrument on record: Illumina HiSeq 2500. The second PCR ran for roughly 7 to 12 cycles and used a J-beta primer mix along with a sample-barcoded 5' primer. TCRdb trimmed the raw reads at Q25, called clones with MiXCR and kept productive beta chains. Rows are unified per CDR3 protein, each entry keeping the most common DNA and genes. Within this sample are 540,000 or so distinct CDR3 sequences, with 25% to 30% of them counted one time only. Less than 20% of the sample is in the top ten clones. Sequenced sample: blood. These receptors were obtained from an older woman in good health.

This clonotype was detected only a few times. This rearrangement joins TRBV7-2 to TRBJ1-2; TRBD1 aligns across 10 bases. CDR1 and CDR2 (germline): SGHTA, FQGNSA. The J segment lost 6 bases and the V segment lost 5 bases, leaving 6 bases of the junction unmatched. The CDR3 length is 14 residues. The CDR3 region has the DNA TGTGCCAGCAGCCCGGGACAGGGGAATGATGGCTACACCTTC. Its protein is CASSPGQGNDGYTF. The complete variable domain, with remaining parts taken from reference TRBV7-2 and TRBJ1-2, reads GAGVSQSPSNKVTEKGKDVELRCDPISGHTALYWYRQSLGQGLEFLIYFQGNSAPDKSGLPSDRFSAERTGGSVSTLTIQRTQQEDSAVYLCASSPGQGNDGYTFGSGTRLTVV.

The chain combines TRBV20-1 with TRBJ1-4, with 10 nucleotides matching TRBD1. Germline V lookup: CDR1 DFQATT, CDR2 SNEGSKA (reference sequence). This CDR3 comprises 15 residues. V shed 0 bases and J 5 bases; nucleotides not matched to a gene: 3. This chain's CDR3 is CSARDGTGANEKLFF. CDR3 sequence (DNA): TGCAGTGCTAGAGATGGGACAGGGGCGAATGAAAAACTGTTTTTT.

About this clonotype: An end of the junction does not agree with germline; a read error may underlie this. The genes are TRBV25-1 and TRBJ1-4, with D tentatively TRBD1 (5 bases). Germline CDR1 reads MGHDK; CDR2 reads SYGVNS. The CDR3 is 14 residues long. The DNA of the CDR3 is TGTGCCAGCAGAGGACGGACAACTAATGAAAAACTGTTCTTT. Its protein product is CASRGRTTNEKLFF.

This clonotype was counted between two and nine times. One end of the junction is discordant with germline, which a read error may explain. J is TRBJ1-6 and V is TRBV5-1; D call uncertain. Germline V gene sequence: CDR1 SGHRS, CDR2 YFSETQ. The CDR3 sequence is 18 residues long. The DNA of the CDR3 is TGCGCCAGCAGCTTGGTGGCCACCTCTGTACCCTATAGTTCACCCCTCCACTTT. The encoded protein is CASSLVATSVPYSSPLHF.

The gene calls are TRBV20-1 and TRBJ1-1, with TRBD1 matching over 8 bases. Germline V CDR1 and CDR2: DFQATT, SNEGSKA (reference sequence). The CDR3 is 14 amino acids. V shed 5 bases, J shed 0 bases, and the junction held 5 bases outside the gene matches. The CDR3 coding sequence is TGCAGTGCTGGACAGGGATCCATGAACACTGAAGCTTTCTTT. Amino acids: CSAGQGSMNTEAFF.

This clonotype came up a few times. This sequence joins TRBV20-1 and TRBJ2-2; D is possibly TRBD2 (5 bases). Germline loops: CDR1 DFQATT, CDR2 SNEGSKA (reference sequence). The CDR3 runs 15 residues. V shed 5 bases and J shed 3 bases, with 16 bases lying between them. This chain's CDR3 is CSAELTTPYTGELFF. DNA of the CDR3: TGCAGTGCTGAGCTGACTACTCCCTACACCGGGGAGCTGTTTTTT.

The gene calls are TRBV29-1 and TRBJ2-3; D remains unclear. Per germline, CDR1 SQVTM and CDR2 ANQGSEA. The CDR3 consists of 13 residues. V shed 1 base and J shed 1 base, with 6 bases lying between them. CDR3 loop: CSVEGEGTDTQYF. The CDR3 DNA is TGCAGCGTTGAAGGGGAAGGCACAGATACGCAGTATTTT.

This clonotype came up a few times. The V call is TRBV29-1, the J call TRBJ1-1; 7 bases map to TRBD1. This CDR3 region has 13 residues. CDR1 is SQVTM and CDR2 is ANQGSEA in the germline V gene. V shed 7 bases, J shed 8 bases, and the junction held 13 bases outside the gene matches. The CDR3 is CSARDRHYVEAFF. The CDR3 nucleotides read TGCAGCGCTCGGGACAGACACTACGTAGAAGCTTTCTTT.

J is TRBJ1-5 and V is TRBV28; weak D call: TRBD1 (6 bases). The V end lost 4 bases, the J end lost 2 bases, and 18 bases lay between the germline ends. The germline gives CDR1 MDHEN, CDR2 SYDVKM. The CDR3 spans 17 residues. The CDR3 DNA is TGTGCCAGCAGTTACGGGGGCGCAGGTTATGGCAATCAGCCCCAGCATTTT. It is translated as CASSYGGAGYGNQPQHF.

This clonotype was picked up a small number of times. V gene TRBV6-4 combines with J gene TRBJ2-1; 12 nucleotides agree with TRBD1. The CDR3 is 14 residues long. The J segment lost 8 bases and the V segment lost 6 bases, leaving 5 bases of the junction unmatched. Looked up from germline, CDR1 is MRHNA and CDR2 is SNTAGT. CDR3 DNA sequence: TGTGCCAGCAGCCGGGACAGGGGGCTGGATGAGCAGTTCTTC. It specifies CASSRDRGLDEQFF.

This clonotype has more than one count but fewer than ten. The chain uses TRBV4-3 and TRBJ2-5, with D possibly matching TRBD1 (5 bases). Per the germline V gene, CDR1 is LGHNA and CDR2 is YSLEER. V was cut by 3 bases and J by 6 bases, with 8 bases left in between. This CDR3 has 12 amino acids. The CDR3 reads CASSQNRQTQYF. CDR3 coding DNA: TGCGCCAGCAGCCAGAACAGGCAGACCCAGTACTTC.

CDR3 amino acids: CASSSPRAGGPNEQFF. The CDR3 bases are TGTGCCAGCAGTTCCCCTCGAGCGGGGGGGCCAAATGAGCAGTTCTTC. The chain is built from TRBV12-3 or TRBV12-4 and TRBJ2-1, with 10 bases that match TRBD2. CDR3 size: 16 residues. V lost 4 bases and J lost 7; bases outside the gene matches: 10.

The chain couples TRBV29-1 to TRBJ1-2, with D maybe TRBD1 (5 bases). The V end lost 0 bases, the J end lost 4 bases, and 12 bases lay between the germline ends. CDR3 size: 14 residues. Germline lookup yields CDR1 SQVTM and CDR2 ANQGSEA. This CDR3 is CSVEERDRTYGYTF. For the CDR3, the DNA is TGCAGCGTTGAAGAAAGAGACAGAACCTATGGCTACACCTTC.

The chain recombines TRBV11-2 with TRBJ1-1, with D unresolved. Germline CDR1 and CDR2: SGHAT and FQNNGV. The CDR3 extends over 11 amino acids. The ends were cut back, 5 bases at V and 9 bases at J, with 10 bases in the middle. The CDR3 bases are TGTGCCAGCAGCCAGTACAACCAAGCTTTCTTT. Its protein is CASSQYNQAFF.

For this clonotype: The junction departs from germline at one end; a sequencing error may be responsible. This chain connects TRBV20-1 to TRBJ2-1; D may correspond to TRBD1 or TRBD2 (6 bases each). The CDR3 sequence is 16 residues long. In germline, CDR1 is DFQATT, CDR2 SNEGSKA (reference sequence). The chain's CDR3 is CNAMGWVSRGGNEQFF. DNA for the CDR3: TGCAATGCTATGGGGTGGGTCTCCAGGGGAGGAAATGAGCAGTTCTTC.

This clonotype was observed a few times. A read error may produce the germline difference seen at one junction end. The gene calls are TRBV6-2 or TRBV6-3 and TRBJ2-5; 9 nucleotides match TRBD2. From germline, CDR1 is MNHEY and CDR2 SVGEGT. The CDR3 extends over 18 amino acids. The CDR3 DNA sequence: TGTGCCAGCAGTTACGACGGCGGGGGGGGGACGTACCAAGGGACCCAGTACTTC. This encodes CASSYDGGGGTYQGTQYF.

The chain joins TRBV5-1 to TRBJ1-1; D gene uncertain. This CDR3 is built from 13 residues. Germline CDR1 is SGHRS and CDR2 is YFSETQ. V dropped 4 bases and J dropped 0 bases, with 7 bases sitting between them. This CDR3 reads CASSEAMNTEAFF. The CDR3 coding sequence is TGCGCCAGCAGCGAGGCCATGAACACTGAAGCTTTCTTT. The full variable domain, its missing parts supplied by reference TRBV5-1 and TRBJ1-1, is KAGVTQTPRYLIKTRGQQVTLSCSPISGHRSVSWYQQTPGQGLQFLFEYFSETQRNKGNFPGRFSGRQFSNSRSEMNVSTLELGDSALYLCASSEAMNTEAFFGQGTRLTVV.

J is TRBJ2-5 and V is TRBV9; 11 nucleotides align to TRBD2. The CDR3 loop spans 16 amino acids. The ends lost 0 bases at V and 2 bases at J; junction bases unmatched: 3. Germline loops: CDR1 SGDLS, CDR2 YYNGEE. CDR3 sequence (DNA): TGTGCCAGCAGCGTAGGGATAGCGGGGGGGCAAGAGACCCAGTACTTC. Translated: CASSVGIAGGQETQYF.

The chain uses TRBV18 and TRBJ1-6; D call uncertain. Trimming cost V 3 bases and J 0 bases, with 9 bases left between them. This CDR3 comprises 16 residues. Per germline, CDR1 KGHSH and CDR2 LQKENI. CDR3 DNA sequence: TGTGCCAGCTCACCGACGGGTAGCTCCTATAATTCACCCCTCCACTTT. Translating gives CASSPTGSSYNSPLHF.

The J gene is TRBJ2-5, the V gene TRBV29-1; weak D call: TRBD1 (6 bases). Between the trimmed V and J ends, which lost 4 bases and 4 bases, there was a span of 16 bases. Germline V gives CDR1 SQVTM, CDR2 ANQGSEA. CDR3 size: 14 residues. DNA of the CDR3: TGCAGCGTTGGGGACCTTTCCAGGGGAGAGACCCAGTACTTC. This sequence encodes CSVGDLSRGETQYF. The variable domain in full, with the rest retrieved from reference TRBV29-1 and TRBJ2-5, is SAVISQKPSRDICQRGTSLTIQCQVDSQVTMMFWYRQQPGQSLTLIATANQGSEATYESGFVIDKFPISRPNLTFSTLTVSNMSPEDSSIYLCSVGDLSRGETQYFGPGTRLLVL.

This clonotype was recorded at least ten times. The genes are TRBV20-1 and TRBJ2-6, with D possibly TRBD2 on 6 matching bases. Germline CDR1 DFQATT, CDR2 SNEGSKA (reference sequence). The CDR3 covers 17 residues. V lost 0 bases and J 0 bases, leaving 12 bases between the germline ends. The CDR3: CSARDWRGPSGANVLTF. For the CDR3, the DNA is TGCAGTGCTAGAGATTGGAGGGGTCCCTCTGGGGCCAACGTCCTGACTTTC.

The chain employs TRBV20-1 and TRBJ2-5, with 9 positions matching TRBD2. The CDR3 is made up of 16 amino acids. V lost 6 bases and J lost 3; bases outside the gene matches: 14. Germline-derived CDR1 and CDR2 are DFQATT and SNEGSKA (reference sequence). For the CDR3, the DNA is TGCAGTGCCGTCGAGACGACTAGCGGAACGAAAGAGACCCAGTACTTC. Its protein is CSAVETTSGTKETQYF.

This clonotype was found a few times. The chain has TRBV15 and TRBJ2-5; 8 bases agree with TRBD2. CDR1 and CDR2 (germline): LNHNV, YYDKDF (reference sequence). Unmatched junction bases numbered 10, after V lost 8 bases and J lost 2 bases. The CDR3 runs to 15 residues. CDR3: CATESGLADQETQYF. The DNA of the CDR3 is TGTGCCACCGAGAGTGGACTAGCAGATCAAGAGACCCAGTACTTC.

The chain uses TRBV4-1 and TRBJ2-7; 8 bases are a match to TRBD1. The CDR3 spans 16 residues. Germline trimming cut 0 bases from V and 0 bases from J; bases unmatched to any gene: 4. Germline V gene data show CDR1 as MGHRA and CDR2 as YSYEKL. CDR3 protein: CASSQDRTGGSYEQYF. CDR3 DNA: TGCGCCAGCAGCCAAGATCGAACAGGGGGCTCCTACGAGCAGTACTTC.

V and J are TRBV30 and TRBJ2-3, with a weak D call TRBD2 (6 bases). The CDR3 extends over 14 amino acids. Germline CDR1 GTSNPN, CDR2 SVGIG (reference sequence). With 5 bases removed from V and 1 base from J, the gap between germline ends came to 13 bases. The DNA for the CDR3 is TGTGCCTGGGTAACAGCGGGCGGCACAGATACGCAGTATTTT. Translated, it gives CAWVTAGGTDTQYF. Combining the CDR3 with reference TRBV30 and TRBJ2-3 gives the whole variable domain SQTIHQWPATLVQPVGSPLSLECTVEGTSNPNLYWYRQAAGRGLQLLFYSVGIGQISSEVPQNLSASRPQDRQFILSSKKLLLSDSGFYLCAWVTAGGTDTQYFGPGTRLTVL.